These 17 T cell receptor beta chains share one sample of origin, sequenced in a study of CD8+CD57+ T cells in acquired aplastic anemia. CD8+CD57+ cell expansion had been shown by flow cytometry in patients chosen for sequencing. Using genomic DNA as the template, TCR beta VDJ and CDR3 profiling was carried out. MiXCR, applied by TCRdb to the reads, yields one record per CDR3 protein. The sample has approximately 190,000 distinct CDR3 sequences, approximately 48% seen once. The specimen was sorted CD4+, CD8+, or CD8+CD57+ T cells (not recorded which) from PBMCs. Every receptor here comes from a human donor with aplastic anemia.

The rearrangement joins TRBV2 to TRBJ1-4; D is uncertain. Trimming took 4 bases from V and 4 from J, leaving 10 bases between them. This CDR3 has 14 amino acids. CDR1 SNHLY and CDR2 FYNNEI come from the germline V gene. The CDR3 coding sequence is TGTGCCAGCAGTGGAGGTGTGGGTAATGAAAAACTGTTTTTT. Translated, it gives CASSGGVGNEKLFF. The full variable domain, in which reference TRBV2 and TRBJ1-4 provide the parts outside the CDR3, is EPEVTQTPSHQVTQMGQEVILRCVPISNHLYFYWYRQILGQKVEFLVSFYNNEISEKSEIFDDQFSVERPDGSNFTLKIRSTKLEDSAMYFCASSGGVGNEKLFFGSGTQLSVL.

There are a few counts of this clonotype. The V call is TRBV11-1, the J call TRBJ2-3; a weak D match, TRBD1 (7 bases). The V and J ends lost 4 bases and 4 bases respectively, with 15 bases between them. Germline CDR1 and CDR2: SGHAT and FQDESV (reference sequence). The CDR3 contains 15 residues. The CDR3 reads CASSSQTGEADTQYF. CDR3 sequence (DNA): TGTGCCAGCAGCTCCCAAACAGGGGAGGCAGATACGCAGTATTTT.

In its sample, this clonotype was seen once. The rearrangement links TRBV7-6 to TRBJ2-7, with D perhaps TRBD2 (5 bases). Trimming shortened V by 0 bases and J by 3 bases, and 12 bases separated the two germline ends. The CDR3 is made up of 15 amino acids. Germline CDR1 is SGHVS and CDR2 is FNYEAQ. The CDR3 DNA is TGTGCCAGCAGCTTAGCGGAGCCAGCGGTCTACGAGCAGTACTTC. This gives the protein CASSLAEPAVYEQYF. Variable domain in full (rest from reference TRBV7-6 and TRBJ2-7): GAGVSQSPRYKVTKRGQDVALRCDPISGHVSLYWYRQALGQGPEFLTYFNYEAQQDKSGLPNDRFSAERPEGSISTLTIQRTEQRDSAMYRCASSLAEPAVYEQYFGPGTRLTVT.

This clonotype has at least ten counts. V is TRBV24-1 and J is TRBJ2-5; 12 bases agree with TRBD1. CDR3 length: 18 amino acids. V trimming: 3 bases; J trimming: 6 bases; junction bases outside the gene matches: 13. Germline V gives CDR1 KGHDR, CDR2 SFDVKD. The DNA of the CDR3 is TGTGCCACCAGTGATCAAAAAGCCGGGACAGGGGGCTGGAAGACCCAGTACTTC. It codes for CATSDQKAGTGGWKTQYF.

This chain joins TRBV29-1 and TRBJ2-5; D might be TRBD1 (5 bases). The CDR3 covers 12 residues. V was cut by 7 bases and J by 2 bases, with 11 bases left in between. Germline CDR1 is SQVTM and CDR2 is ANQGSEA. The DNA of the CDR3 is TGCAGCGCCGGAAGGGGTCAAGAGACCCAGTACTTC. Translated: CSAGRGQETQYF. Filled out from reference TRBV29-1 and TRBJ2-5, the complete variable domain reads SAVISQKPSRDICQRGTSLTIQCQVDSQVTMMFWYRQQPGQSLTLIATANQGSEATYESGFVIDKFPISRPNLTFSTLTVSNMSPEDSSIYLCSAGRGQETQYFGPGTRLLVL.

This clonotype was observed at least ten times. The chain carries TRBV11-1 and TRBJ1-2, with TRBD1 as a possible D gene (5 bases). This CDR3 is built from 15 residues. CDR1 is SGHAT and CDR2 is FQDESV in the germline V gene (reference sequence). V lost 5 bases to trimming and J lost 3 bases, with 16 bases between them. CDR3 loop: CASSAGGVIDYGYTF. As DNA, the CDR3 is TGTGCCAGCAGCGCTGGGGGTGTGATAGACTATGGCTACACCTTC.

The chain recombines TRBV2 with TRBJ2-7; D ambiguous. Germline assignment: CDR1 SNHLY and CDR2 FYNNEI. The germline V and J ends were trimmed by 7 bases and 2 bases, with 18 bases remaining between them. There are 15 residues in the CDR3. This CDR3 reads CASKPAVGTTYEQYF. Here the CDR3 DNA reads TGTGCCAGCAAACCAGCCGTAGGAACAACCTACGAGCAGTACTTC.

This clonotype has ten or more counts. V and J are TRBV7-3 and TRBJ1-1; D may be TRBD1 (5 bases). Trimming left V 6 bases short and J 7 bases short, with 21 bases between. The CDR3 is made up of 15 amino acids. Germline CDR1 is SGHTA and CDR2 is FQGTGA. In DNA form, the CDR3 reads TGTGCCAGCAGGCACCGGGGCGCACGGGTGGATGAAGCTTTCTTT. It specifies CASRHRGARVDEAFF.

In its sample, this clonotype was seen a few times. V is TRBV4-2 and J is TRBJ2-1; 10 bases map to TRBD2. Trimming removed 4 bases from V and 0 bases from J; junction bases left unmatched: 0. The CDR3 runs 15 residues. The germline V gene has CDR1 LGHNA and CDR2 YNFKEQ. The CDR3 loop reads CASSRTSGSYNEQFF. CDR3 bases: TGTGCCAGCAGCCGGACTAGCGGCTCCTACAATGAGCAGTTCTTC.

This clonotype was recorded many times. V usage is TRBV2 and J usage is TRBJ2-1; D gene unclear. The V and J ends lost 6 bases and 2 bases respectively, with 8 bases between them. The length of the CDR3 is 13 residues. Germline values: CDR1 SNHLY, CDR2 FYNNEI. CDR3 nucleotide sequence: TGTGCCAGCAGCACCGTACCCTACAATGAGCAGTTCTTC. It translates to CASSTVPYNEQFF.

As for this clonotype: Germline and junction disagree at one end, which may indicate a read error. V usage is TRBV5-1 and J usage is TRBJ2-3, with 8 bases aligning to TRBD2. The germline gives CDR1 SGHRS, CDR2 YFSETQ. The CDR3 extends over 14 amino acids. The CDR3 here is CASSFREGTGTQYF. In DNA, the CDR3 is TGCGCCAGCAGCTTCCGGGAGGGCACAGGTACGCAGTATTTT.

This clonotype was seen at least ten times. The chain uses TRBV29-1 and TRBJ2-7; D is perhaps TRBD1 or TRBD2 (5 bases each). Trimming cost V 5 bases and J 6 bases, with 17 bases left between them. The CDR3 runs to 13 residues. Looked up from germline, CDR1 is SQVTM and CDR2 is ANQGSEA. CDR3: CSVRRDGGSEQYF. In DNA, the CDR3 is TGCAGCGTTCGGCGTGATGGGGGATCCGAGCAGTACTTC.

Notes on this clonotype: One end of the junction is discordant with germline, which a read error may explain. This CDR3 is CTIRTDEGTQYF. The CDR3 coding sequence is TGTACCATCAGGACTGACGAGGGTACCCAGTACTTC. V and J are TRBV10-3 and TRBJ2-5, with D tentatively TRBD2 (5 bases). The CDR3 has 12 residues. Germline V gene data show CDR1 as ENHRY and CDR2 as SYGVKD.

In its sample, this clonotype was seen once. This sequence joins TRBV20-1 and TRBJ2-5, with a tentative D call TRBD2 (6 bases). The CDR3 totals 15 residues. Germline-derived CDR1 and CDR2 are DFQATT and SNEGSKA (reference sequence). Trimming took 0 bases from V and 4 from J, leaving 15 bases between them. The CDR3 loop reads CSARDAGGLRETQYF. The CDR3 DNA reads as TGCAGTGCTAGAGACGCCGGGGGATTGCGAGAGACCCAGTACTTC.

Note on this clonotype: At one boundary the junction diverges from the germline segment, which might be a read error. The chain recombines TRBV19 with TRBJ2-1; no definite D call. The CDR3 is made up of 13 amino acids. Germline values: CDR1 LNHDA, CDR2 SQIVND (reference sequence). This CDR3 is CASSIAMELQQSF. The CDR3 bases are TGTGCCAGTAGTATCGCCATGGAGCTCCAGCAGTCCTTC. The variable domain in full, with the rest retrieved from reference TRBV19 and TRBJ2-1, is DGGITQSPKYLFRKEGQNVTLSCEQNLNHDAMYWYRQDPGQGLRLIYYSQIVNDFQKGDIAEGYSVSREKKESFPLTVTSAQKNPTAFYLCASSIAMELQQSFGPGTRLTVL.

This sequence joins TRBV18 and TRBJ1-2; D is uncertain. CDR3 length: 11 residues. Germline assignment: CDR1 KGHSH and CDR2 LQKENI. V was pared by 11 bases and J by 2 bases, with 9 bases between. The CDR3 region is CAYQLNYGYTF. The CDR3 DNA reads TGTGCCTACCAGTTAAACTATGGCTACACCTTC.

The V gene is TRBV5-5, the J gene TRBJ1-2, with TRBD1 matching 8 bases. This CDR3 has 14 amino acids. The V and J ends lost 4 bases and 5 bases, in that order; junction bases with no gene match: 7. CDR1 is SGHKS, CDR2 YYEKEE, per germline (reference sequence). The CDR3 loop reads CASSNTGGGYGYTF. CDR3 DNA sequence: TGTGCCAGCAGCAATACAGGGGGTGGGTATGGCTACACCTTC.